This T cell receptor (beta chain) was sequenced in a study of T cells in narcolepsy. Sequencing was performed with immunoSEQ multiplex PCR; in TCRdb, only in-frame clones are kept and a portion is missing. The profile shows about 33,000 clones, roughly 88% of them singletons. J was trimmed by 6 bases and V by 7 bases; bases with no gene match: 10. The CDR3 runs 15 residues. CDR1 is LNHDA and CDR2 is SQIVND in the germline V gene (reference sequence). The chain has TRBV19 and TRBJ1-5, with 9 bases identical to TRBD1. Sequencing input: CD45RA- memory CD4+ T cells from PBMCs. The receptor was derived from a human donor with narcolepsy. CDR3 in amino acids: CASNPGTGLGQPQHF. The CDR3 coding sequence is TGTGCCAGTAACCCCGGGACAGGGTTAGGTCAGCCCCAGCATTTT.